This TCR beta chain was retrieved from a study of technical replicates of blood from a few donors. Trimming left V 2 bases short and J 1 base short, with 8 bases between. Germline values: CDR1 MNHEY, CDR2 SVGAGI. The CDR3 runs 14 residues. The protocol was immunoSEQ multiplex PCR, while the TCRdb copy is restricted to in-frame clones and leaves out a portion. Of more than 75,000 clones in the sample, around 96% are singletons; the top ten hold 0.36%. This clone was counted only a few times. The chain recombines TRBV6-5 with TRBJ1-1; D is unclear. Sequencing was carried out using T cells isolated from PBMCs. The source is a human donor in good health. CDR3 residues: CASSYGLWNTEAFF. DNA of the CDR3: TGTGCCAGCAGTTACGGACTCTGGAACACTGAAGCTTTCTTT.